Each of the 28 T cell receptor beta chains below was sequenced from the same sample in a study of blood T cell repertoires in COVID-19 (dated by TCRdb to the early 2020s). To prepare the library, the immunoSEQ multiplex PCR assay was applied. The immuneACCESS repertoire file appears here via TCRdb, limited to in-frame rearrangements. These files lack a portion of the clones; in checked studies, under half of the deficit traces to unresolved V genes, and the cause of the others is not known. This sample gives 200,000 to 300,000 clones in total; around 90% of them show up just once. Over 0.75% of the sample goes to the ten largest clones. The source material was PBMCs or T cells enriched from blood (not recorded which). The receptors come from a man aged 45-60 years who had been exposed to COVID-19.

This clone was seen a few times. This sequence joins TRBV28 and TRBJ2-1; D possibly corresponds to TRBD2 (6 bases). The CDR3 extends over 17 amino acids. Trimming pared 4 bases from V and 8 bases from J, leaving 24 bases between. Germline V gene lookup returns CDR1 MDHEN and CDR2 SYDVKM. CDR3 region: CASSSPILAPTRDEQFF. Here the CDR3 DNA reads TGTGCCAGCAGTTCTCCAATCCTAGCGCCTACCAGGGATGAGCAGTTCTTC.

This clone was seen a handful of times. J is TRBJ1-3 and V is TRBV19, with D maybe TRBD1 (5 bases). Germline lookup yields CDR1 LNHDA and CDR2 SQIVND (reference sequence). The CDR3 sequence is 15 residues long. V was trimmed by 4 bases and J by 2 bases, leaving 12 bases between them. CDR3 protein: CASSRGGNPGNTIYF. CDR3 sequence (DNA): TGTGCCAGTAGTAGGGGCGGGAATCCTGGAAACACCATATATTTT.

CDR3 sequence: CASSINQGAFYGYTF. The CDR3 region has the DNA TGTGCCAGTAGTATTAACCAGGGGGCTTTCTATGGCTACACCTTC. The chain employs TRBV19 and TRBJ1-2, with 8 nucleotides matching TRBD1. Germline-derived CDR1 and CDR2 are LNHDA and SQIVND (reference sequence). The CDR3 has 15 residues. Germline trimming cut 3 bases from V and 4 bases from J; bases unmatched to any gene: 7.

The V and J genes are TRBV5-4 and TRBJ2-7; a possible D gene is TRBD1 (6 bases). The germline gives CDR1 SGHNT, CDR2 YYREEE (reference sequence). Between the trimmed V and J ends, which lost 3 bases and 4 bases, there was a span of 11 bases. The CDR3 runs to 13 residues. Here the CDR3 DNA reads TGTGCCAGCAGCTCGCAACAGGGATACGAGCAGTACGTC. Its protein is CASSSQQGYEQYV.

J is TRBJ1-1 and V is TRBV5-1, with D perhaps matching TRBD1 (5 bases). V was pared by 3 bases and J by 0 bases, with 12 bases between. The CDR3 totals 15 residues. Germline values: CDR1 SGHRS, CDR2 YFSETQ. This CDR3 is CASSSQGLLNTEAFF. The CDR3 region has the DNA TGCGCCAGCAGCTCCCAGGGTTTATTGAACACTGAAGCTTTCTTT.

V and J are TRBV19 and TRBJ1-6, with D perhaps matching TRBD1 (6 bases). Germline assignment: CDR1 LNHDA and CDR2 SQIVND (reference sequence). With 3 bases removed from V and 6 bases from J, the gap between germline ends came to 18 bases. This CDR3 has 17 amino acids. CDR3 sequence reads: CASSMFGGRGSNSPLHF. CDR3 in DNA: TGTGCCAGTAGTATGTTCGGGGGGCGCGGATCTAATTCACCCCTCCACTTT.

The chain recombines TRBV11-2 with TRBJ2-1, with 13 bases identical to TRBD2. Germline assignment: CDR1 SGHAT and CDR2 FQNNGV. The CDR3 consists of 17 residues. The trim removed 7 bases at V and 8 bases at J, leaving 14 bases unmatched. CDR3 DNA: TGTGCCAGCACCCGATCATCCGGGACTAGCGGGGTCCATGAGCAGTTCTTC. Amino acid sequence: CASTRSSGTSGVHEQFF.

V is TRBV18 and J is TRBJ2-7, with unresolved D. Per germline, CDR1 KGHSH and CDR2 LQKENI. Trimming took 3 bases from V and 2 from J, leaving 8 bases between them. CDR3 length: 13 amino acids. Here the CDR3 reads CASSPGITYEQYF. The DNA for the CDR3 is TGTGCCAGCTCACCGGGCATAACCTACGAGCAGTACTTC.

This chain uses TRBV5-6 with TRBJ1-2, with TRBD1 matching over 9 bases. Per germline, CDR1 SGHDT and CDR2 YYEEEE. Unmatched junction bases numbered 5, after V lost 3 bases and J lost 2 bases. The CDR3 runs to 15 residues. CDR3 region: CASSYSGQGNYGYTF. As DNA, the CDR3 is TGTGCCAGCAGCTACTCGGGACAGGGAAACTATGGCTACACCTTC.

The V and J genes are TRBV12-3 or TRBV12-4 and TRBJ1-3; 7 bases match TRBD1. This CDR3 has 12 amino acids. Trimming took 3 bases from V and 15 from J; bases not matched to a gene: 8. Here the CDR3 DNA reads TGTGCCAGCAGTTTTCGGAGGGGGCGCAGATATTTT. Its protein product is CASSFRRGRRYF.

This chain links TRBV5-1 with TRBJ2-1; 13 nucleotides align to TRBD2. Per germline, CDR1 SGHRS and CDR2 YFSETQ. The CDR3 spans 20 residues. Trimming at V came to 1 base and at J to 4 bases, leaving 14 bases not matched to a gene. The CDR3: CASSLPIGLAGALLYNEQFF. CDR3 bases: TGCGCCAGCAGCTTGCCCATCGGACTAGCGGGGGCCTTACTATACAATGAGCAGTTCTTC.

The chain couples TRBV7-3 to TRBJ1-2; the D gene is possibly TRBD1 (5 bases). This CDR3 spans 13 amino acids. Germline V gene lookup returns CDR1 SGHTA and CDR2 FQGTGA. V was clipped by 2 bases and J by 8 bases, with 12 bases between them. Here the CDR3 DNA reads TGTGCCAGCAGCTTAGGTCGGGGGTACGGCTACACCTTC. Translating it yields CASSLGRGYGYTF.

The gene calls are TRBV6-5 and TRBJ1-2; no clear D gene. The CDR3 is 15 residues long. Germline V lookup: CDR1 MNHEY, CDR2 SVGAGI. Between the trimmed V and J ends, which lost 0 bases and 5 bases, there was a span of 13 bases. The CDR3 protein is CASSYSSPGGYGYTF. In nucleotides, the CDR3 is TGTGCCAGCAGTTACTCGAGTCCCGGCGGATATGGCTACACCTTC.

In this sample, this clone turned up a few times. The chain carries TRBV19 and TRBJ2-1; TRBD1 matches at 9 bases. After removal of 4 bases from V and 8 bases from J, the junction contained 9 bases not matched to a gene. The CDR3 loop spans 15 amino acids. Germline V gives CDR1 LNHDA, CDR2 SQIVND (reference sequence). CDR3 sequence reads: CASSTSGTGQDEQFF. The CDR3 DNA sequence: TGTGCCAGTAGTACCTCCGGGACAGGGCAAGATGAGCAGTTCTTC.

This clone showed up just once. CDR3 region: CASSDPIGGRAEKLFF. As DNA, the CDR3 is TGTGCCAGCAGTGATCCCATCGGGGGGCGGGCTGAAAAACTGTTTTTT. The chain employs TRBV25-1 and TRBJ1-4, with TRBD1 as a possible D gene (6 bases). The CDR3 length is 16 residues. Germline CDR1 is MGHDK and CDR2 is SYGVNS. Trimming left V 3 bases short and J 7 bases short, with 18 bases between.

CDR3 coding DNA: TGCAGCGTTGAGGACTACCACTCCTACAATGAGCAGTTCTTC. It encodes CSVEDYHSYNEQFF. The J gene is TRBJ2-1, the V gene TRBV29-1; TRBD2 is a possible D gene (6 bases). The CDR3 runs to 14 residues. The germline CDR1 and CDR2 sequences are SQVTM and ANQGSEA. V dropped 3 bases and J dropped 0 bases, with 9 bases sitting between them.

This rearrangement joins TRBV7-9 to TRBJ2-2; D not certain. Trimming removed 5 bases from V and 3 bases from J, with 4 bases in between. Germline CDR1 is SEHNR and CDR2 is FQNEAQ (reference sequence). The CDR3 is made up of 12 amino acids. The CDR3 DNA reads as TGTGCCAGCAGCCCGTACACCGGGGAGCTGTTTTTT. It translates to CASSPYTGELFF. The whole variable domain, filled in from reference TRBV7-9 and TRBJ2-2, reads DTGVSQNPRHKITKRGQNVTFRCDPISEHNRLYWYRQTLGQGPEFLTYFQNEAQLEKSRLLSDRFSAERPKGSFSTLEIQRTEQGDSAMYLCASSPYTGELFFGEGSRLTVL.

The chain is built from TRBV7-9 and TRBJ1-2; no firm D call. Per the germline V gene, CDR1 is SEHNR and CDR2 is FQNEAQ (reference sequence). CDR3 length: 16 residues. V lost 3 bases, J lost 0 bases, and 14 bases lay in between. The CDR3 nucleotides read TGTGCCAGCAGCTTTGGACTCCTTGCGACTAACTATGGCTACACCTTC. Translating it yields CASSFGLLATNYGYTF.

This chain links TRBV11-2 with TRBJ2-1; 7 nucleotides agree with TRBD1. The J segment lost 0 bases and the V segment lost 3 bases, leaving 2 bases of the junction unmatched. The CDR3 sequence is 15 residues long. Germline CDR1 is SGHAT and CDR2 is FQNNGV. The CDR3 coding sequence is TGTGCCAGCAGCTTGACAGGGTACTCCTACAATGAGCAGTTCTTC. Its protein product is CASSLTGYSYNEQFF.

This chain uses TRBV27 with TRBJ1-4; D is possibly TRBD1 (5 bases). In germline, CDR1 is MNHEY, CDR2 SMNVEV (reference sequence). CDR3 length equals 14 residues. With 6 bases removed from V and 8 bases from J, the gap between germline ends came to 16 bases. The CDR3 sequence is CASRRSGFEEKLFF. The CDR3 DNA reads TGTGCCAGCAGACGATCAGGGTTTGAGGAAAAACTGTTTTTT.

The CDR3 coding sequence is TGTGCCAGTAATCCCCGGGGAGGAACGAATGAAAAACTGTTTTTT. This codes for CASNPRGGTNEKLFF. The chain has TRBV19 and TRBJ1-4; D not resolved. The germline gives CDR1 LNHDA, CDR2 SQIVND (reference sequence). CDR3 size: 15 residues. The V and J ends lost 7 bases and 5 bases respectively, with 17 bases between them.

J is TRBJ2-4 and V is TRBV23-1; TRBD1 agrees at 9 bases. TRBV23-1 carries the ORF label, with uncertain function. This CDR3 has 17 residues. V was clipped by 4 bases and J by 0 bases; unmatched bases: 7. CDR3 residues: CASSPTGGPLAKNIQYF. The CDR3, as DNA: TGCGCCAGCAGTCCGACAGGGGGACCTTTAGCCAAAAACATTCAGTACTTC.

The rearrangement links TRBV9 to TRBJ2-5; the match to TRBD1 covers 8 bases. The CDR3 loop spans 14 amino acids. Germline V lookup: CDR1 SGDLS, CDR2 YYNGEE. The V and J ends lost 2 bases and 5 bases, in that order; junction bases with no gene match: 5. The CDR3, as DNA: TGTGCCAGCAGCGTTGTCCAGGGGGCTGAGACCCAGTACTTC. Its protein is CASSVVQGAETQYF.

The CDR3 coding sequence is TGTGCCACCTCGCGGCTAAGGTGGGACACCGGGGAGCTGTTTTTT. As protein: CATSRLRWDTGELFF. The chain combines TRBV15 with TRBJ2-2; no definite D call. The germline V gene has CDR1 LNHNV and CDR2 YYDKDF (reference sequence). The V end was cut by 8 bases, the J end by 3 bases, with 16 bases between. The length of the CDR3 is 15 residues.

In its sample, this clone was seen once. The chain is built from TRBV29-1 and TRBJ1-1; the D gene is possibly TRBD1 (6 bases). CDR1 is SQVTM and CDR2 is ANQGSEA in the germline V gene. The V end was cut by 6 bases, the J end by 10 bases, with 15 bases between. This CDR3 spans 11 amino acids. The DNA of the CDR3 is TGCAGCGTGAATCGGGGGGCGCGAGCTTTCTTT. As protein: CSVNRGARAFF.

The chain recombines TRBV19 with TRBJ2-1; D gene uncertain. Germline CDR1 reads LNHDA; CDR2 reads SQIVND (reference sequence). V was cut by 6 bases and J by 0 bases, with 12 bases left in between. The CDR3 covers 15 residues. The CDR3 coding sequence is TGTGCCAGTAGGTTTAGCTCACGCTCCTACAATGAGCAGTTCTTC. It yields the protein CASRFSSRSYNEQFF.

The rearrangement uses TRBV7-9 and TRBJ2-1, with unresolved D. Germline V gives CDR1 SEHNR, CDR2 FQNEAQ (reference sequence). This CDR3 spans 12 amino acids. Trimming removed 7 bases at V and 5 bases at J, with 9 bases between. CDR3 region: CASTRQDNEQFF. In DNA form, the CDR3 reads TGTGCCAGCACCCGACAAGACAATGAGCAGTTCTTC.

The chain has TRBV28 and TRBJ1-5; D is possibly TRBD1 (6 bases). CDR3 length: 16 amino acids. The V end lost 1 base, the J end lost 5 bases, and 15 bases lay between the germline ends. Germline values: CDR1 MDHEN, CDR2 SYDVKM. The CDR3 sequence: CASSLSLHRAYQPQHF. The CDR3, as DNA: TGTGCCAGCAGTTTATCACTCCACAGGGCTTATCAGCCCCAGCATTTT.